A selection of T cell receptor beta chains follows, all from one sample in a study of Ad26.COV2.S vaccination and SARS-CoV-2 variants. The method was immunoSEQ multiplex PCR; TCRdb's version includes in-frame clones alone and lacks a portion of them. The sample yields 300,000 to 350,000 clones, about 88% seen once. This specimen was peripheral blood, taken in a trial of Ad26.COV2.S vaccine versus placebo. Receptors were obtained from a person between 18 and 60 years old who received the Ad26.COV2.S COVID-19 vaccine or a placebo. CDR3s include the opening cysteine and the closing phenylalanine or tryptophan. Fields, in order: CDR3 protein, CDR3 DNA, J gene, V gene, clone size, D gene. The D gene is left open where the match is weak. Size tells how often a clone was seen (once, few, many) or the class of an expanded clone, and some rows leave it out.

cdr3_aa: CASSPPSGQGNTEAFF
cdr3_nt: TGTGCCAGCAGTCCCCCCTCTGGGCAGGGGAACACTGAAGCTTTCTTT
j_call: TRBJ1-1
v_call: TRBV28
clone_size: -
d_call: -

cdr3_aa: CASSQGEGRNYGYTF
cdr3_nt: TGCGCCAGCAGCCAAGGGGAGGGTCGCAACTATGGCTACACCTTC
j_call: TRBJ1-2
v_call: TRBV4-1
clone_size: -
d_call: -

cdr3_aa: CASSRSPFDTEAFF
cdr3_nt: TGTGCCAGCAGCCGTTCGCCCTTTGACACTGAAGCTTTCTTT
j_call: TRBJ1-1
v_call: TRBV7-3
clone_size: -
d_call: -

cdr3_aa: CASRQRTQDQPQHF
cdr3_nt: TGTGCCAGCAGGCAAAGGACACAGGATCAGCCCCAGCATTTT
j_call: TRBJ1-5
v_call: TRBV6-5
clone_size: -
d_call: -

cdr3_aa: CASSAGTSGYTF
cdr3_nt: TGTGCCAGCAGCGCCGGGACATCTGGCTACACCTTC
j_call: TRBJ1-2
v_call: TRBV9
clone_size: -
d_call: -

cdr3_aa: CASSPSGTGAGYTF
cdr3_nt: TGTGCCAGCAGCCCCTCCGGGACAGGGGCTGGCTACACCTTC
j_call: TRBJ1-2
v_call: TRBV5-4
clone_size: -
d_call: TRBD1

cdr3_aa: CAIGGGNEQFF
cdr3_nt: TGTGCCATCGGGGGAGGGAATGAGCAGTTCTTC
j_call: TRBJ2-1
v_call: TRBV10-3
clone_size: -
d_call: TRBD2

cdr3_aa: CSAHQVGATEAFF
cdr3_nt: TGCAGCGCCCACCAGGTCGGAGCAACTGAAGCTTTCTTT
j_call: TRBJ1-1
v_call: TRBV29-1
clone_size: once
d_call: -

cdr3_aa: CASSYQFGGTEAFF
cdr3_nt: TGCGCCAGCAGCTACCAATTCGGGGGGACTGAAGCTTTCTTT
j_call: TRBJ1-1
v_call: TRBV4-1
clone_size: -
d_call: -

cdr3_aa: CASSGLADYNEQFF
cdr3_nt: TGTGCCAGCTCGGGACTAGCGGATTACAATGAGCAGTTCTTC
j_call: TRBJ2-1
v_call: TRBV28
clone_size: -
d_call: TRBD2

cdr3_aa: CASSELAGGPVYEQYF
cdr3_nt: TGTGCCAGCAGCGAGTTAGCGGGAGGGCCCGTCTACGAGCAGTACTTC
j_call: TRBJ2-7
v_call: TRBV7-2
clone_size: -
d_call: TRBD2

cdr3_aa: CASSISIRGGQPQHF
cdr3_nt: TGTGCCAGTAGTATAAGCATACGAGGAGGTCAGCCCCAGCATTTT
j_call: TRBJ1-5
v_call: TRBV19
clone_size: -
d_call: -

cdr3_aa: CASSQDVGSNQPQHF
cdr3_nt: TGCGCCAGCAGCCAAGATGTCGGAAGCAATCAGCCCCAGCATTTT
j_call: TRBJ1-5
v_call: TRBV4-3
clone_size: -
d_call: -

cdr3_aa: CASSLREGYEQYF
cdr3_nt: TGTGCCAGCAGCTTGAGGGAGGGCTACGAGCAGTACTTC
j_call: TRBJ2-7
v_call: TRBV11-3
clone_size: -
d_call: TRBD2

cdr3_aa: CASSLARPSNEQFF
cdr3_nt: TGTGCCAGCAGCTTAGCTAGGCCCTCCAATGAGCAGTTCTTC
j_call: TRBJ2-1
v_call: TRBV11-2
clone_size: -
d_call: -

cdr3_aa: CATSESRAPYNEQFF
cdr3_nt: TGTGCCACCAGTGAGAGTAGGGCCCCCTACAATGAGCAGTTCTTC
j_call: TRBJ2-1
v_call: TRBV24-1
clone_size: -
d_call: -

cdr3_aa: CASSFFRVNTEAFF
cdr3_nt: TGTGCCAGCAGCTTCTTTAGGGTGAACACTGAAGCTTTCTTT
j_call: TRBJ1-1
v_call: TRBV7-2
clone_size: -
d_call: -